This T cell receptor beta chain stems from a study of control samples from healthy donors and cancer patients. Produced via immunoSEQ multiplex PCR; TCRdb's table is partial and in-frame only. The repertoire includes about 180,000 clones, roughly nine tenths of them detected once, and 1.4% sits in the top ten. This sequence originates from a man aged 25-40 years in good health. Specimen: blood.

The CDR3, as DNA: TGTGCCAGCAGTTACCAAAGGAACACTGAAGCTTTCTTT. Translating it yields CASSYQRNTEAFF. The J gene is TRBJ1-1, the V gene TRBV2; D uncertain. V dropped 5 bases and J dropped 1 base, with 8 bases sitting between them. The V gene's germline CDR1 is SNHLY and CDR2 FYNNEI. CDR3 length: 13 amino acids.